This TCR beta chain was obtained from a study of tumor T cells in aggressive B-cell lymphoma. TCRdb keeps only in-frame clones here, not all; method: immunoSEQ multiplex PCR. Counted here are 1,800 or so clones, roughly 94% occurring once; the ten biggest clones make up 6% to 7.5%. This CDR3 has 15 residues. Germline loops: CDR1 SGHRS, CDR2 YFSETQ. V dropped 3 bases and J dropped 4 bases, with 14 bases sitting between them. The sequencing sample was made of tumor tissue. The chain carries TRBV5-1 and TRBJ1-5, with D possibly TRBD1 on 6 matching bases. This TCR came from an adult with diffuse large B cell lymphoma. CDR3 nucleotides: TGCGCCAGCAGCTGGTCGGGGGGCCATAATCAGCCCCAGCATTTT. As protein: CASSWSGGHNQPQHF.